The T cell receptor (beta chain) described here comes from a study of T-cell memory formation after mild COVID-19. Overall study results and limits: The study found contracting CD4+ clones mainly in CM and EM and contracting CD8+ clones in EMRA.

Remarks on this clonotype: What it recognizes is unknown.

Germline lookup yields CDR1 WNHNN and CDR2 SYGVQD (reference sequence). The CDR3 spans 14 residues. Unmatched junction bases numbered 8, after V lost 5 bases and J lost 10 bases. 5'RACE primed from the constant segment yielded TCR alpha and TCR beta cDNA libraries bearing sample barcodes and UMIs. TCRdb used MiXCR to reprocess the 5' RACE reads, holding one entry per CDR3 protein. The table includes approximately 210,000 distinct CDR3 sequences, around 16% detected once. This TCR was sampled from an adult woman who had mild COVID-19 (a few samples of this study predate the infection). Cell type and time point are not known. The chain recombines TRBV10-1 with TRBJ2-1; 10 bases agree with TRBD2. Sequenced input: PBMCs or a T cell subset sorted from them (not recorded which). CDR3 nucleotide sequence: TGCGCCAGCAGTCTAGCGGGAGTTCTCTGGGAGCAGTTCTTC. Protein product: CASSLAGVLWEQFF.